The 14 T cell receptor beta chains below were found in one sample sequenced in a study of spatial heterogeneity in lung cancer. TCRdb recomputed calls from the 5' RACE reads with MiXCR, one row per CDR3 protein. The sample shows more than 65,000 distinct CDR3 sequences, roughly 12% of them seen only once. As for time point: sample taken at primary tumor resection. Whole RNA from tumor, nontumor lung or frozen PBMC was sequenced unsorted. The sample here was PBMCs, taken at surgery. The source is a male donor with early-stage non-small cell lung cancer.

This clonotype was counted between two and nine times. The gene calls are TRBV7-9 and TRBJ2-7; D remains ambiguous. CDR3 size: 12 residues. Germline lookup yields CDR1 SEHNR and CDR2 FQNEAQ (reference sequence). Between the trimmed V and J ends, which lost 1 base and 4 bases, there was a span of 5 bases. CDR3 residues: CASSLVSYEQYF. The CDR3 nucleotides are TGTGCCAGCAGCTTAGTGTCTTACGAGCAGTACTTC.

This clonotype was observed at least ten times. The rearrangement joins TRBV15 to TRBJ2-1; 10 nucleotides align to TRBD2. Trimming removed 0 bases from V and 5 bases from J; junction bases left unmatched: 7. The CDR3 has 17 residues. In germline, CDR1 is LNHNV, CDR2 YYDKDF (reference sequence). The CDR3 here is CATSRDELLAGNNEQFF. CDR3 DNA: TGTGCCACCAGCAGAGACGAGTTACTAGCGGGAAACAATGAGCAGTTCTTC.

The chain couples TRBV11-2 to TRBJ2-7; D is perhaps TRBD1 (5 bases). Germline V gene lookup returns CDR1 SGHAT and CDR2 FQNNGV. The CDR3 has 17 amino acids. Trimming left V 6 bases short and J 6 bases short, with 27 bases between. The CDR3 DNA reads TGTGCCAGCAGATTAAGGGGTTCCGGGTCCCCCCTAACCGAGCAGTACTTC. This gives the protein CASRLRGSGSPLTEQYF. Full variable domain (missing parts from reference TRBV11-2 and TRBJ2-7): EAGVAQSPRYKIIEKRQSVAFWCNPISGHATLYWYQQILGQGPKLLIQFQNNGVVDDSQLPKDRFSAERLKGVDSTLKIQPAKLEDSAVYLCASRLRGSGSPLTEQYFGPGTRLTVT.

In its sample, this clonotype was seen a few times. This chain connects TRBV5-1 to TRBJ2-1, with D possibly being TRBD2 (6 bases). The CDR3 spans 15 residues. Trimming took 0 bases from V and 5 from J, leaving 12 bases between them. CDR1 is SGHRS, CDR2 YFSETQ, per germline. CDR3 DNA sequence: TGCGCCAGCAGCTTGGGTCCTAGCGCCAACAATGAGCAGTTCTTC. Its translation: CASSLGPSANNEQFF.

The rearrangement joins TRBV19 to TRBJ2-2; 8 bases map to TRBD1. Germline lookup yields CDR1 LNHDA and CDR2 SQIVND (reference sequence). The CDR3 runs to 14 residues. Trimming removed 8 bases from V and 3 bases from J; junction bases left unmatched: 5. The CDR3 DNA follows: TGTGCCAGTCGAGACAGGGGTGACACCGGGGAGCTGTTTTTT. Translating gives CASRDRGDTGELFF.

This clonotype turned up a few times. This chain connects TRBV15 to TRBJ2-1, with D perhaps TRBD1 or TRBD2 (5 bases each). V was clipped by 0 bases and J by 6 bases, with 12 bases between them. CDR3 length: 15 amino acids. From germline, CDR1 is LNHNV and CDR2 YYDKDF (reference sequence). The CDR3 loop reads CATSRDLGDPNEQFF. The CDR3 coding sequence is TGTGCCACCAGCAGAGATCTGGGGGACCCCAATGAGCAGTTCTTC.

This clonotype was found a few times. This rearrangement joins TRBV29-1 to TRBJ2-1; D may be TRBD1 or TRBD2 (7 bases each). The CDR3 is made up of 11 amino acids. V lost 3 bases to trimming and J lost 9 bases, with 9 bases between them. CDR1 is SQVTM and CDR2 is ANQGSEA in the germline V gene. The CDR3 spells CSVDRGGEQFF. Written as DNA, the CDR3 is TGCAGCGTTGACAGGGGGGGTGAGCAGTTCTTC.

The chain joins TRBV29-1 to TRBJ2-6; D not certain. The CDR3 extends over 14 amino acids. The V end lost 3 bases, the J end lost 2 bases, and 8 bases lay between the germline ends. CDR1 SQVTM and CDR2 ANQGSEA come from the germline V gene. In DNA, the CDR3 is TGCAGCGTTGACATACAGCCTGGGGCCAACGTCCTGACTTTC. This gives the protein CSVDIQPGANVLTF.

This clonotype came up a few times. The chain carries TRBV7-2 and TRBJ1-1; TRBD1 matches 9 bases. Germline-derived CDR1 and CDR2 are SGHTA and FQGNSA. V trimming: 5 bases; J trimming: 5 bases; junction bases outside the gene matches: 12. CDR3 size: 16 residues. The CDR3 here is CASSLIKTGGATEAFF. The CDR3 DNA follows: TGTGCCAGCAGCCTAATCAAAACAGGGGGCGCGACTGAAGCTTTCTTT.

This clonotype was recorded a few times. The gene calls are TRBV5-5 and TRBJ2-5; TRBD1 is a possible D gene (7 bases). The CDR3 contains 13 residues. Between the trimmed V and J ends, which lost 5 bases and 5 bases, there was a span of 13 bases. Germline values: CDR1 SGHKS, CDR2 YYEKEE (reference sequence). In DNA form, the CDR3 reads TGTGCCAGCAGTCCGACAGGGAGGGAGACCCAGTACTTC. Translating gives CASSPTGRETQYF.

The CDR3 spells CSLDRENSPLHF. In nucleotides, the CDR3 is TGCAGTCTGGACAGGGAAAATTCACCCCTCCACTTT. The chain has TRBV20-1 and TRBJ1-6; 8 bases are a match to TRBD1. With V trimmed by 8 bases and J by 7 bases, 4 bases remained unmatched. Germline V gene lookup returns CDR1 DFQATT and CDR2 SNEGSKA (reference sequence). CDR3 size: 12 residues.

The CDR3 is CASGGGAGQPQHF. The CDR3, as DNA: TGTGCCAGTGGTGGGGGCGCGGGGCAGCCCCAGCATTTT. The chain recombines TRBV19 with TRBJ1-5; tentative D call: TRBD1 (6 bases). This CDR3 has 13 amino acids. Germline V gene data show CDR1 as LNHDA and CDR2 as SQIVND (reference sequence). The V end was cut by 8 bases, the J end by 7 bases, with 15 bases between.

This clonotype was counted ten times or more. CDR3 sequence: CASSERRESYEQYF. The CDR3 DNA reads TGTGCCAGCAGTGAACGACGGGAGTCCTACGAGCAGTACTTC. The V and J genes are TRBV2 and TRBJ2-7, with D possibly matching TRBD2 (6 bases). Looked up from germline, CDR1 is SNHLY and CDR2 is FYNNEI. CDR3 length: 14 amino acids. Trimming left V 2 bases short and J 1 base short, with 9 bases between.

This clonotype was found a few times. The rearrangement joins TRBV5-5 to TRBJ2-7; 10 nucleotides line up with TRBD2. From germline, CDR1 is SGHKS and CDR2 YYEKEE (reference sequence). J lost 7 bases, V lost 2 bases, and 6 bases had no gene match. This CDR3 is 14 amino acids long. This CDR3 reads CASSFSGGPGEQYF. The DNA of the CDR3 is TGTGCCAGCAGCTTTAGCGGGGGGCCAGGGGAGCAGTACTTC.